This TCR beta chain was captured by sequencing in a study of metastatic and nonmetastatic thyroid tumors. CDR3 length: 11 amino acids. Germline V gene data show CDR1 as SGHVS and CDR2 as FNYEAQ. V gave up 5 bases and J gave up 7 bases, with 6 bases separating them. TCRdb reprocessed the PCR reads using MiXCR. The sample lists about 30,000 clones, 23% occurring once. Patients had received no treatment of any kind before thyroid surgery. This clone was observed many times. The chain carries TRBV7-6 and TRBJ2-1; D unclear. This TCR was recovered from a female donor with papillary thyroid cancer or a benign thyroid nodule (not recorded which). Some clones in this sample may be carry-over from other donors' samples. The sample consisted of blood. The DNA of the CDR3 is TGTGCCAGCAGCCCGCAAAATGAGCAGTTCTTC. Protein: CASSPQNEQFF.